This T cell receptor (beta chain) was profiled in a study of T cell changes during pregnancy in multiple sclerosis. CDR3 size: 13 residues. Germline loops: CDR1 MGHDK, CDR2 SYGVNS. V was clipped by 11 bases and J by 8 bases; unmatched bases: 9. This table comes from immunoSEQ multiplex PCR, and its TCRdb copy is limited to in-frame clones, with some not included. The table has about 92,000 clones, almost 95% seen once. This sequence was found in a female donor with multiple sclerosis, enrolled in a pregnancy study. The chain carries TRBV25-1 and TRBJ1-2; 12 bases are shared with TRBD1. This sample comprised peripheral blood, obtained in the third trimester of pregnancy. In nucleotides, the CDR3 is TGTGCCGGGGGACAGGGGGCCGCTGGCGGCTACACCTTC. It is translated as CAGGQGAAGGYTF.